This T cell receptor beta chain stems from a study of cytomegalovirus exposure and HLA in healthy donors. Overall study results and limits: Later analysis reportedly placed an Asian-associated ancestry cluster below the roughly 700-donor mean in N-insertions. Trimming of TCR beta V- and J-genes showed a link, identified in a later analysis, to a missense DCLRE1C variant.

In germline, CDR1 is SGHVS, CDR2 FNYEAQ. The CDR3 is 13 amino acids. The ends were cut back, 1 base at V and 5 bases at J, with 8 bases in the middle. This clone is a singleton in its sample. Its antigen is unknown. The primer mix had 60 Vbeta and 13 Jbeta primers. Sequencing used immunoSEQ multiplex PCR; TCRdb keeps in-frame clones, though not all of them. The sample yields 75,000 to 90,000 clones, roughly 79% seen once. The sample consisted of PBMCs. The receptor was isolated from a woman between 35 and 50 years old in good health and CMV-seropositive. The V call is TRBV7-6, the J call TRBJ1-1, with D unclear. In nucleotides, the CDR3 is TGTGCCAGCAGCTTAGACAGTAGGACTGAAGCTTTCTTT. Its translation: CASSLDSRTEAFF.